The T cell receptor (beta chain) described here comes from a study of OX40 agonist ivuxolimab in advanced cancers. Study observations and caveats: Not determined was the antigen specificity of the expanded peripheral T cells. Average numbers of expanded clones were greater in CD8+ T cells than in CD4+.

Enrollment shut out patients with autoimmune disease history or systemic immunosuppression. The length of the CDR3 is 13 residues. Looked up from germline, CDR1 is KGHSH and CDR2 is LQKENI. V was pared by 2 bases and J by 4 bases, with 9 bases between. As for this clone: The antigen is undetermined.

Here immunoSEQ multiplex PCR was the method, and the copy in TCRdb shows in-frame clones only, minus some. The sample holds just over 80,000 clones; 70% to 90% are singletons and the top ten take 0.72%. The receptor was isolated from an adult with an advanced solid tumor such as melanoma, head and neck, liver or kidney cancer. Sequencing used CD4+ or CD8+ T cells sorted from blood, obtained in a trial of the OX40 agonist ivuxolimab. The chain joins TRBV18 to TRBJ2-7; no clear D. The CDR3 spells CASSPGVIYEQYF. The CDR3 nucleotides read TGTGCCAGCTCACCAGGGGTGATATACGAGCAGTACTTC.